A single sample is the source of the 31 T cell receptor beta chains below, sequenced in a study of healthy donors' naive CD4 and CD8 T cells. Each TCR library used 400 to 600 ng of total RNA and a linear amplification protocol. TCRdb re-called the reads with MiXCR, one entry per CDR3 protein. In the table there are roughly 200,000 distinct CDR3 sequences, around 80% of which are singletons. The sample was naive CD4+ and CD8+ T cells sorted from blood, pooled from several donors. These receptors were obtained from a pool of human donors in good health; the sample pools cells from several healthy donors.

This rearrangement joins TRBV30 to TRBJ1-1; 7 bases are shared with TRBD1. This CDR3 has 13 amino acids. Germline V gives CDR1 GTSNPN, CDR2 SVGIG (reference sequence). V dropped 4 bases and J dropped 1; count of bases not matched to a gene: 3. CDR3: CAWIRQGNTEAFF. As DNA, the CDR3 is TGTGCCTGGATCCGACAGGGGAACACTGAAGCTTTCTTT.

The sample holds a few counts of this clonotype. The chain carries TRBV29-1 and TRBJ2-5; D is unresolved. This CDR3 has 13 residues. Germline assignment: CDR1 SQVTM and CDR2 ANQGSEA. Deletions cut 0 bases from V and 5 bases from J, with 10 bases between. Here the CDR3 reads CSVEEVVEETQYF. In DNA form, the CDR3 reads TGCAGCGTTGAAGAAGTCGTGGAGGAGACCCAGTACTTC.

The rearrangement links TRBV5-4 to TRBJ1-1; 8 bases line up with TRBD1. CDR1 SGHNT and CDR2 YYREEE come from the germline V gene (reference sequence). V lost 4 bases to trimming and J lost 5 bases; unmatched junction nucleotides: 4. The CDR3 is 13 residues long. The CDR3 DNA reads TGTGCCAGCAGCACGGACAGGGCTACTGAAGCTTTCTTT. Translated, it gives CASSTDRATEAFF.

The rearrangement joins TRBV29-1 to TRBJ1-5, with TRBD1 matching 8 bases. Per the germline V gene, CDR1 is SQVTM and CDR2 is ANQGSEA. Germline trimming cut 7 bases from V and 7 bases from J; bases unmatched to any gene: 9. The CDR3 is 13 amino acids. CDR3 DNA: TGCAGCGCCTACTCAGGGGGCGGGCAGCCCCAGCATTTT. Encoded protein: CSAYSGGGQPQHF.

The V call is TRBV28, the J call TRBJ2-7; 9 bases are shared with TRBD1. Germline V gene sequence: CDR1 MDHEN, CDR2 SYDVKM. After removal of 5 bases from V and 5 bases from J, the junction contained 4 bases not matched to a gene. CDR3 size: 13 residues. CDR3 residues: CASSARTGDEQYF. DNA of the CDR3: TGTGCCAGCAGTGCACGGACAGGGGACGAGCAGTACTTC. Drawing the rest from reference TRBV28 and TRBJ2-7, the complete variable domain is DVKVTQSSRYLVKRTGEKVFLECVQDMDHENMFWYRQDPGLGLRLIYFSYDVKMKEKGDIPEGYSVSREKKERFSLILESASTNQTSMYLCASSARTGDEQYFGPGTRLTVT.

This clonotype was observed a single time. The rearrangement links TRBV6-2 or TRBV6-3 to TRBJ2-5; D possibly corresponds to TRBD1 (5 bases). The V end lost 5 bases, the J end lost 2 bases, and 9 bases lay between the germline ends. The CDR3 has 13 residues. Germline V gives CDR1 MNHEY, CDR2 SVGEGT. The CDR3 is CASSQTDQETQYF. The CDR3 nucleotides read TGTGCCAGCAGTCAGACAGATCAAGAGACCCAGTACTTC.

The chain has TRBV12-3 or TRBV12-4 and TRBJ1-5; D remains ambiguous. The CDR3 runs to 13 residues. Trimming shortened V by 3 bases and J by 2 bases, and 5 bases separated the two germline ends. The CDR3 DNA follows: TGTGCCAGCAGTTTTTCGGGCAATCAGCCCCAGCATTTT. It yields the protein CASSFSGNQPQHF.

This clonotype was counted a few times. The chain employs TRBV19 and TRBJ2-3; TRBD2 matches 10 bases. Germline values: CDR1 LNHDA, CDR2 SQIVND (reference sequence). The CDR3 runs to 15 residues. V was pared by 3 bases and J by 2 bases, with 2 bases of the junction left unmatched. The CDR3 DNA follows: TGTGCCAGTAGTATGACTAGCGGGTTCACAGATACGCAGTATTTT. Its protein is CASSMTSGFTDTQYF.

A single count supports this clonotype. CDR3 in amino acids: CASSYQSGTGGELFF. CDR3 coding DNA: TGTGCCAGCAGTTACCAAAGCGGGACAGGCGGGGAGCTGTTTTTT. The chain combines TRBV6-5 with TRBJ2-2, with D possibly being TRBD1 (8 bases). From germline, CDR1 is MNHEY and CDR2 SVGAGI. CDR3 length: 15 amino acids. V was shortened by 2 bases and J by 7 bases, with 14 bases between the two germline ends.

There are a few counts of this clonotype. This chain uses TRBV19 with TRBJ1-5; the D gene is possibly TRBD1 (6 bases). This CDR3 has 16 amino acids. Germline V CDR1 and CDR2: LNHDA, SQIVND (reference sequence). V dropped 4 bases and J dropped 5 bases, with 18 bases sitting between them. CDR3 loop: CASSRSAWGADQPQHF. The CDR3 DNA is TGTGCCAGTAGTAGGTCGGCGTGGGGGGCAGATCAGCCCCAGCATTTT.

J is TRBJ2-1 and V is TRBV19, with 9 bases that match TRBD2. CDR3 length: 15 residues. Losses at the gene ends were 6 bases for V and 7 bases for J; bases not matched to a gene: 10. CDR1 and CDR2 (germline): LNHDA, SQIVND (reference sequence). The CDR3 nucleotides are TGTGCCAGTAGCACCCCAGCGGGAGGTGTGAATGAGCAGTTCTTC. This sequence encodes CASSTPAGGVNEQFF.

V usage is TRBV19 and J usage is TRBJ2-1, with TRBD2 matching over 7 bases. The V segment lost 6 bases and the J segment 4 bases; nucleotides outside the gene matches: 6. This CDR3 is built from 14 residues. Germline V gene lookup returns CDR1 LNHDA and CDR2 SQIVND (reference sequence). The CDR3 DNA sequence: TGTGCCAGTAGCCGAGGACTAGTATACAATGAGCAGTTCTTC. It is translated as CASSRGLVYNEQFF. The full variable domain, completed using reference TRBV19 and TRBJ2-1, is DGGITQSPKYLFRKEGQNVTLSCEQNLNHDAMYWYRQDPGQGLRLIYYSQIVNDFQKGDIAEGYSVSREKKESFPLTVTSAQKNPTAFYLCASSRGLVYNEQFFGPGTRLTVL.

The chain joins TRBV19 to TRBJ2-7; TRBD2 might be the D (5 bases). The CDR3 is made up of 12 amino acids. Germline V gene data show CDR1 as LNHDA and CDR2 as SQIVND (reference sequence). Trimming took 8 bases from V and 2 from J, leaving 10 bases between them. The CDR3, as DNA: TGTGCCAGTTCGGGGTCTACCTACGAGCAGTACTTC. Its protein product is CASSGSTYEQYF.

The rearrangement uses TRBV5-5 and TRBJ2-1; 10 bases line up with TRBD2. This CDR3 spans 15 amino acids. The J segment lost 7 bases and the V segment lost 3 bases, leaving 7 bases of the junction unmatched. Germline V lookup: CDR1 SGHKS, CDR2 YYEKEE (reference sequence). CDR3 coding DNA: TGTGCCAGCAGCTACGGACTAGCGGAGAGGAATGAGCAGTTCTTC. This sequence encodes CASSYGLAERNEQFF.

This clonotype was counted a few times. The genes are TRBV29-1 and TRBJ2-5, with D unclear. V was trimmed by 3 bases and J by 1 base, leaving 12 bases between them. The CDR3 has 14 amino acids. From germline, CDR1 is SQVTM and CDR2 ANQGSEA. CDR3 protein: CSVDPLGSQETQYF. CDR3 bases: TGCAGCGTTGACCCGTTGGGCTCCCAAGAGACCCAGTACTTC.

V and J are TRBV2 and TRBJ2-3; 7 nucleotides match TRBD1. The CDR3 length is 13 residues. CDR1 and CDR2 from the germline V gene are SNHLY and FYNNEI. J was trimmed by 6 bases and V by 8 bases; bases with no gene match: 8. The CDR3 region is CASGTGAWDTQYF. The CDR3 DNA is TGTGCCAGCGGTACAGGGGCGTGGGATACGCAGTATTTT.

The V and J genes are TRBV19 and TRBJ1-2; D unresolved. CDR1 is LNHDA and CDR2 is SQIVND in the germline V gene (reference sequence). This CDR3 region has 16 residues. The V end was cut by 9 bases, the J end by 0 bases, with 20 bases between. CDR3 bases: TGTGCCAGCCTGGACGTAAACGTTGGTGCTAACTATGGCTACACCTTC. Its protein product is CASLDVNVGANYGYTF.

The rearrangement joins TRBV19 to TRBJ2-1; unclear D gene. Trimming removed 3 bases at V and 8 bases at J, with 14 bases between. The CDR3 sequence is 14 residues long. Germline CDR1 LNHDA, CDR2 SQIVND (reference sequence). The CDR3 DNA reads TGTGCCAGTAGTATCGAGGACCTAGGAGATGAGCAGTTCTTC. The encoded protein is CASSIEDLGDEQFF.

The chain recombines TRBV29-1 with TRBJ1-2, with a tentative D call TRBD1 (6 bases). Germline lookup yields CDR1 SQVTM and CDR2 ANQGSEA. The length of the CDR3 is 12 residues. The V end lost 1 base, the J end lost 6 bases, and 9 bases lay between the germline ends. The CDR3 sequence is CSVEGRGHGYTF. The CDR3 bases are TGCAGCGTTGAAGGCAGGGGCCATGGCTACACCTTC.

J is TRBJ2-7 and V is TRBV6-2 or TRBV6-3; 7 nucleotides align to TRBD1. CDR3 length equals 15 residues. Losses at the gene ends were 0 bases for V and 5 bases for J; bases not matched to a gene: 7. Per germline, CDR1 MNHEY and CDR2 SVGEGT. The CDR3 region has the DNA TGTGCCAGCAGTTACTCGGGCCACAGGGGAAACGAGCAGTACTTC. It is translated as CASSYSGHRGNEQYF.

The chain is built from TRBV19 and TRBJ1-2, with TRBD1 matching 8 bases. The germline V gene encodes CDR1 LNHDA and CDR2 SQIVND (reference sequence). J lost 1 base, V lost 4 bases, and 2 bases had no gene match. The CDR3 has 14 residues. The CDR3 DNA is TGTGCCAGTAGTAGCAGGGGGCTTAACTATGGCTACACCTTC. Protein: CASSSRGLNYGYTF.

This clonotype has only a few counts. In DNA, the CDR3 is TGCAGCGTTGGGACGGACTACGAGCAGTACTTC. As protein: CSVGTDYEQYF. V gene TRBV29-1 combines with J gene TRBJ2-7; D unclear. The germline V gene encodes CDR1 SQVTM and CDR2 ANQGSEA. The V and J ends lost 4 bases and 3 bases respectively, with 7 bases between them. The CDR3 has 11 residues.

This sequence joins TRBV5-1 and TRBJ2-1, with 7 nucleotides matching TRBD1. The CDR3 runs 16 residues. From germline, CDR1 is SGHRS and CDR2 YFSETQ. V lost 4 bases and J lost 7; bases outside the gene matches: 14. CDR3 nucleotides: TGCGCCAGCAGCCAACTTACAGGGGATGCTTCGAATGAGCAGTTCTTC. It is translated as CASSQLTGDASNEQFF.

The CDR3 nucleotides read TGTGCCAGCAGCTTGCGACAGGGTAATAATTCACCCCTCCACTTT. It specifies CASSLRQGNNSPLHF. The rearrangement uses TRBV5-4 and TRBJ1-6, with TRBD1 matching over 7 bases. Per the germline V gene, CDR1 is SGHNT and CDR2 is YYREEE (reference sequence). Losses at the gene ends were 1 base for V and 5 bases for J; bases not matched to a gene: 3. This CDR3 spans 15 amino acids. Combining the CDR3 with reference TRBV5-4 and TRBJ1-6 gives the whole variable domain ETGVTQSPTHLIKTRGQQVTLRCSSQSGHNTVSWYQQALGQGPQFIFQYYREEENGRGNFPPRFSGLQFPNYSSELNVNALELDDSALYLCASSLRQGNNSPLHFGNGTRLTVT.

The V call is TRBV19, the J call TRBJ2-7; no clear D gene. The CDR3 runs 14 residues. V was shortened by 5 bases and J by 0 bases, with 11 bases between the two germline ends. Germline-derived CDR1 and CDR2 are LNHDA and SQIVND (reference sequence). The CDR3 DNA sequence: TGTGCCAGTAGTCCCTGGACCTTCTCCTACGAGCAGTACTTC. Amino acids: CASSPWTFSYEQYF.

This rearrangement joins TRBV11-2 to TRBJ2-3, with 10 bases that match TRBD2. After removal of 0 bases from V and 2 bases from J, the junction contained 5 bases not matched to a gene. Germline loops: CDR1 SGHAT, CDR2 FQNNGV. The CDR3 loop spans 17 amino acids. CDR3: CASSLESTSGYTDTQYF. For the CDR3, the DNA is TGTGCCAGCAGCTTAGAGTCGACTAGCGGGTACACAGATACGCAGTATTTT.

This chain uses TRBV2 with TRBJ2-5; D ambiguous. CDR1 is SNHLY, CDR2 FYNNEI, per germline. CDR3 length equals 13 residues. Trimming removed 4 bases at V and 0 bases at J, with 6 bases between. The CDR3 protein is CASSGSYQETQYF. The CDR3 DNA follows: TGTGCCAGCAGTGGCTCTTACCAAGAGACCCAGTACTTC.

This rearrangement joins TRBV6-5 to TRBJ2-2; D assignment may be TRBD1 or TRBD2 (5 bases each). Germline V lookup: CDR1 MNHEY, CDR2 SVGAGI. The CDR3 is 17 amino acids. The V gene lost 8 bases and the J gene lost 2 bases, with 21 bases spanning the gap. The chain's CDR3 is CASSGAWAGSNTGELFF. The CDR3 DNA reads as TGTGCCAGCTCCGGGGCCTGGGCAGGTTCTAACACCGGGGAGCTGTTTTTT.

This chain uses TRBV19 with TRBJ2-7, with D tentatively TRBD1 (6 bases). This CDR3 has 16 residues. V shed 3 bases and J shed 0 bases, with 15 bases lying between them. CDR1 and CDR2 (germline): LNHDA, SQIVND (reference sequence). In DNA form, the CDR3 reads TGTGCCAGTAGTATGGGGGCAACCCGTATCTCCTACGAGCAGTACTTC. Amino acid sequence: CASSMGATRISYEQYF.

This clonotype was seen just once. CDR3 coding DNA: TGCAGCGTTGAAACAGGAGCTTTCTTT. Protein product: CSVETGAFF. This chain links TRBV29-1 with TRBJ1-1, with a tentative D call TRBD1 (5 bases). This CDR3 is built from 9 residues. Trimming removed 2 bases at V and 10 bases at J, with 5 bases between. CDR1 and CDR2 (germline): SQVTM, ANQGSEA.

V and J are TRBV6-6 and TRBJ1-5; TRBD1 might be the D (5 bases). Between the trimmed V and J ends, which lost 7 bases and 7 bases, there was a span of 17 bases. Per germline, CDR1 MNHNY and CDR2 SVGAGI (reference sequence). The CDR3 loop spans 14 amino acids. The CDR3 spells CASTDSELWQPQHF. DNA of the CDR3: TGTGCCAGCACTGACAGCGAGCTCTGGCAGCCCCAGCATTTT.